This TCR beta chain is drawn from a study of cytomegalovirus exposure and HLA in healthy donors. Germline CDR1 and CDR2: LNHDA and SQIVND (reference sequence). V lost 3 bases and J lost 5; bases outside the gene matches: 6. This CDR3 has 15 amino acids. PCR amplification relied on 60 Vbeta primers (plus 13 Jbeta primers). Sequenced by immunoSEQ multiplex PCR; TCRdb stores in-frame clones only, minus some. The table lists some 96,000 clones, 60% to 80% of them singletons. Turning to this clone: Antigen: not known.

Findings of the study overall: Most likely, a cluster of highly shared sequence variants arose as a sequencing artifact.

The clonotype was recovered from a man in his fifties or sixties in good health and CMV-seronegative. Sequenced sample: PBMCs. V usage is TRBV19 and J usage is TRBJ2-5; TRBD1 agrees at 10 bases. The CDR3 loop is CASSMRTGGKETQYF. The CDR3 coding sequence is TGTGCCAGTAGTATGAGGACAGGGGGGAAGGAGACCCAGTACTTC.